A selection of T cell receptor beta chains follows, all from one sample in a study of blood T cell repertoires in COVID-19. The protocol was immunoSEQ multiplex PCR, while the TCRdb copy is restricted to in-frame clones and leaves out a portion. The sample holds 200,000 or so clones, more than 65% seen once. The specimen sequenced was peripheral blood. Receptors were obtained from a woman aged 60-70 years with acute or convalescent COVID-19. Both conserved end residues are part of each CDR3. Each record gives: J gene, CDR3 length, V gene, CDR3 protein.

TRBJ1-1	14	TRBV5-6	CASSVRAMNTEAFF
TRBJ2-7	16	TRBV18	CASSPPGQGGGYEQYF
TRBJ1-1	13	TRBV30	CAWINRVGTEAFF
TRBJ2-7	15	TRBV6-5	CASSPGQNPRYEQYF
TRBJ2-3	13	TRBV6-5	CASSLEGTDTQYF
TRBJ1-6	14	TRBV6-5	CASSKGQVNSPLHF
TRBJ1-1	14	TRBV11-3	CASSQDSLNTEAFF
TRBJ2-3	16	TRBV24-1	CATSDPGQGNTDTQYF
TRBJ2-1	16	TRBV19	CASAPREARYYNEQFF
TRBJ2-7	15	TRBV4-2	CASSQQTSAYYEQYF
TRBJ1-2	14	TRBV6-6	CASSYQVMNYGYTF
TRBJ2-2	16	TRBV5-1	CASSLGTQGATGELFF
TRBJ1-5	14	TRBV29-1	CSVGTGGPGQPQHF
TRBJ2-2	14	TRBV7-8	CASSPRQDTGELFF
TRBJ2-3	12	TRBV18	CASSSSTDTQYF
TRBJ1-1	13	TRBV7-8	CASSLAWGREAFF
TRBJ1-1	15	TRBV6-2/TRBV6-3	CASSYGGGTTTEAFF
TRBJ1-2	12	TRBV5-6	CASSQGSFGYTF
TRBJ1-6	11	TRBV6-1	CASSEPGPLHF
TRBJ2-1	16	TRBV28	CASSSPGGGSYNEQFF
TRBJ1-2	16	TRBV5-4	CASSPHGDDTRGGYTF
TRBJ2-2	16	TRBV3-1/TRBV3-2	CASSQTGTTNGGELFF
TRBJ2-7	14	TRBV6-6	CASSPDRGPSGQYF
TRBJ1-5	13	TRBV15	CATSRDRGQPQHF
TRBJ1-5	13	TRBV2	CASSGGGDGPQHF
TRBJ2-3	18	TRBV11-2	CASSLLAGGSLGTDTQYF
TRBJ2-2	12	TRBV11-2	CASIRHPGELFF
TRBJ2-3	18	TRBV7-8	CASSPRSGSLQSTDTQYF
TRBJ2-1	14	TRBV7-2	CASSQSGGAGIQFF